This T cell receptor (beta chain) was documented in a study of cytomegalovirus exposure and HLA in healthy donors. As for the study in general: A subsequent analysis reported that the roughly 130 validation repertoires were produced on the same platform that had also been used for the roughly 700 first-cohort repertoires.

This clone was recorded only once. Its antigen is still unknown. The germline CDR1 and CDR2 sequences are SGHKS and YYEKEE (reference sequence). The CDR3 length is 11 residues. V lost 4 bases and J lost 5, with 4 bases in between. Study-level results: Some TCR beta chains (roughly 150 of them) were listed as cytomegalovirus-associated. The classifier, whose performance was assessed in both the original and validation cohorts, reportedly diagnosed cytomegalovirus status with high specificity and sensitivity.

Data came from immunoSEQ multiplex PCR; TCRdb stores just in-frame clones and leaves some out. This table has tens of thousands of clones, about nine tenths appearing once. The chain is built from TRBV5-5 and TRBJ2-1; D is unresolved. Sequenced input: PBMCs. The sequence was collected from a man younger than 35 in good health and CMV-seronegative. Here the CDR3 DNA reads TGTGCCAGCAGCCAGAACAATGAGCAGTTCTTC. Protein sequence: CASSQNNEQFF.